The clone carrying this T cell receptor (beta chain) was picked up one time. What it recognizes is unknown. V dropped 4 bases and J dropped 3 bases, with 16 bases sitting between them. There are 15 residues in the CDR3. In germline, CDR1 is SQVTM, CDR2 ANQGSEA. This sample is part of a study of T cell responses to AZD1222 COVID-19 vaccine. Study-wide findings and caveats: It should be noted that donors were predominantly white British and more often female, and clonal diversity was possibly underestimated. Targeting of unmutated variant regions was reportedly seen in nearly half of spike-specific TCRs. Following two doses of AZD1222, Spike-specific TCR breadth and depth rose. At study baseline, merely five or six AZD1222 recipients were seropositive.

Profiled with immunoSEQ multiplex PCR; TCRdb holds only in-frame clones, not every one. The sample lists 55,000 to 80,000 clones, less than 90% seen once, with 9.5% to 10% in the top ten. The receptor was derived from an adult in good health. This material consisted of peripheral blood, taken on day 0 of AZD1222 vaccination. The chain couples TRBV29-1 to TRBJ2-1; no definite D call. CDR3 region: CSVGSVLVGYNEQFF. The CDR3 nucleotides are TGCAGCGTTGGCTCAGTGCTCGTGGGCTACAATGAGCAGTTCTTC.